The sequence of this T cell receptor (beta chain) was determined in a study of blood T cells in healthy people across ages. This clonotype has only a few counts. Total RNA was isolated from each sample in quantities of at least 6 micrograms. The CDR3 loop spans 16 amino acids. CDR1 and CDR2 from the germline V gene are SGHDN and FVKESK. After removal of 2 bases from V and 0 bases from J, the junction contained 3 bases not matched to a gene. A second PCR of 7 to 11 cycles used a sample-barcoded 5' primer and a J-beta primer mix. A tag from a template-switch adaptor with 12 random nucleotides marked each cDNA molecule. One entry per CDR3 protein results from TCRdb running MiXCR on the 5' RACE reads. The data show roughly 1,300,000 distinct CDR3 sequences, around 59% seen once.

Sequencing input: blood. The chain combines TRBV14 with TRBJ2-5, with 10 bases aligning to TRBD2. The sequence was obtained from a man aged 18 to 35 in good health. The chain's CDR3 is CASSQLTSGYQETQYF. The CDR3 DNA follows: TGTGCCAGCAGCCAACTGACTAGCGGGTACCAAGAGACCCAGTACTTC.